The rows below give T cell receptor beta chains drawn from one sample of a study of T cells in Graves' hyperthyroidism and ophthalmopathy. One entry per CDR3 protein, called by TCRdb with MiXCR from the multiplex PCR reads. The sample includes fewer than 800,000 distinct CDR3 sequences, approximately 16% seen only once; the top ten take around 7.7%. The sequencing sample was made of blood. The receptors come from a man aged 18 to 35 with Graves' hyperthyroidism. Each CDR3 is given with its conserved first and last residue. The D gene is left open where the match is weak. Only some rows state a clone size, as once, few, many or a class for expanded clones.

TRBV6-1	NA	TRBJ1-2	many	CASSSAFNYGYTF	TGTGCCAGCAGCTCGGCGTTTAACTATGGCTACACCTTC
TRBV12-3/TRBV12-4	TRBD2	TRBJ2-1	many	CASSPTSGAYGEQFF	TGTGCCAGCAGTCCGACTAGCGGGGCCTACGGTGAGCAGTTCTTC
TRBV5-4	NA	TRBJ1-1	NA	CASSLSPTGLNTEAFF	TGTGCCAGCAGCTTATCTCCGACAGGACTGAACACTGAAGCTTTCTTT
TRBV29-1	NA	TRBJ1-1	many	CSVAGGLTGTPDTEAFF	TGCAGCGTTGCTGGAGGATTAACCGGGACACCAGACACTGAAGCTTTCTTT
TRBV11-3	NA	TRBJ2-1	few	CASSSFFSGDNEQFF	TGTGCCAGCAGCTCCTTTTTCAGCGGAGACAATGAGCAGTTCTTC
TRBV19	NA	TRBJ1-1	few	CASSMGGRYGTEAFF	TGTGCCAGTAGTATGGGGGGAAGGTACGGCACTGAAGCTTTCTTT
TRBV25-1	NA	TRBJ2-7	NA	CASSESYGEQYF	TGTGCCAGCAGTGAATCTTATGGCGAGCAGTACTTC
TRBV2	TRBD2	TRBJ2-1	many	CASRVAGNYNEQFF	TGTGCCAGCAGAGTAGCGGGAAACTACAATGAGCAGTTCTTC
TRBV2	NA	TRBJ2-5	many	CASSDPGSSVETQYF	TGTGCCAGCAGTGACCCGGGCTCCTCAGTGGAGACCCAGTACTTC
TRBV24-1	NA	TRBJ1-4	NA	CATSASLHEKLFF	TGTGCCACCAGTGCTTCCCTCCACGAAAAACTGTTTTTT
TRBV28	NA	TRBJ2-5	many	CASSLLSLPRETQYF	TGTGCCAGCAGTTTATTGTCCCTCCCTCGAGAGACCCAGTACTTC
TRBV4-3	NA	TRBJ1-1	NA	CASSQAPGRMNTEAFF	TGCGCCAGCAGCCAAGCCCCGGGACGGATGAACACTGAAGCTTTCTTT
TRBV5-5	NA	TRBJ2-2	NA	CASSLVTGYEGTGELFF	TGTGCCAGCAGCTTGGTCACAGGGTATGAGGGAACCGGGGAGCTGTTTTTT
TRBV29-1	TRBD2	TRBJ2-5	many	CSVLLAGARETQYF	TGCAGCGTTTTACTAGCGGGAGCCCGAGAGACCCAGTACTTC
TRBV30	NA	TRBJ1-2	NA	CAWSGGHYGYTF	TGTGCCTGGAGTGGGGGGCACTATGGCTACACCTTC